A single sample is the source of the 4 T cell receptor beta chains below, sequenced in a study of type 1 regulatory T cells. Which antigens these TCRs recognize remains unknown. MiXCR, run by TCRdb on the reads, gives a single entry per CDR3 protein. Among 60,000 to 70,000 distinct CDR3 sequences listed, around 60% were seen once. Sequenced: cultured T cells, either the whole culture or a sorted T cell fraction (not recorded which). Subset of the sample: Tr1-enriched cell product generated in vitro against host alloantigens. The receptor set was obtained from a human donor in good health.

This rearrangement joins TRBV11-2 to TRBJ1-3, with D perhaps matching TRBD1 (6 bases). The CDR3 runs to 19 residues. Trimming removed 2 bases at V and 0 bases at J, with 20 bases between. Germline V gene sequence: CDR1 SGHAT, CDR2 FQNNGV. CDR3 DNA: TGTGCCAGCAGCTTAAGGGTGACAGGCCTTTCGAGCTCTGGAAACACCATATATTTT. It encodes CASSLRVTGLSSSGNTIYF.

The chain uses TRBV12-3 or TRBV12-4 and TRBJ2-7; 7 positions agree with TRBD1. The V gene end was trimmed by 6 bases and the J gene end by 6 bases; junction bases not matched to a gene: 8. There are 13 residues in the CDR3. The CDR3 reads CASSYRGRPEQYF. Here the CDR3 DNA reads TGTGCCAGCAGCTACAGGGGCAGGCCCGAGCAGTACTTC.

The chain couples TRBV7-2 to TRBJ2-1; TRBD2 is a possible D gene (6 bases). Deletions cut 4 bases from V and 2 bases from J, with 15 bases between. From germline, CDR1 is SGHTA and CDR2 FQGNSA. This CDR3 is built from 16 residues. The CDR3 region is CASSYLALATYNEQFF. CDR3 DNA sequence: TGTGCCAGCAGCTATCTCGCACTAGCAACCTACAATGAGCAGTTCTTC.

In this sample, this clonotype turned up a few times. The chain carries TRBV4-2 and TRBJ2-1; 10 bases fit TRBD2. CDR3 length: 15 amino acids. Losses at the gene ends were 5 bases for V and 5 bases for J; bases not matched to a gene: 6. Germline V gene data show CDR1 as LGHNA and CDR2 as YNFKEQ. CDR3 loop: CASSGGLAENNEQFF. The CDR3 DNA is TGTGCCAGCAGCGGAGGACTAGCGGAAAACAATGAGCAGTTCTTC.